The 4 T cell receptor beta chains below were found in one sample sequenced in a study of shared clonotypes between healthy human individuals. Measured with immunoSEQ multiplex PCR; TCRdb has only the in-frame clones, and not every one. There are fewer than 400,000 clones in the sample; under 80% occur only once, and around a tenth lies in the top ten. Sequencing was done on a sample of memory CD4+ T cells sorted from blood. Subset of the sample: CD45RA-negative fraction. Receptors originate from a man aged 25 to 40 in good health.

The chain is built from TRBV9 and TRBJ1-3; unclear D gene. V lost 0 bases to trimming and J lost 4 bases, with 5 bases between them. Germline V CDR1 and CDR2: SGDLS, YYNGEE. This CDR3 has 13 amino acids. The CDR3 bases are TGTGCCAGCAGCGTAGGGCAGGGAAACACCATATATTTT. Protein: CASSVGQGNTIYF.

This clone has just a few counts. The DNA of the CDR3 is TGTGCCAGCAGTGAAGAGTCGTATGGGCTAGCCGCCTACAATGAGCAGTTCTTC. Residues: CASSEESYGLAAYNEQFF. This sequence joins TRBV6-1 and TRBJ2-1, with D perhaps TRBD2 (5 bases). CDR1 and CDR2 from the germline V gene are MNHNS and SASEGT. Between the trimmed V and J ends, which lost 1 base and 2 bases, there was a span of 18 bases. This CDR3 region has 18 residues.

The V and J genes are TRBV10-1 and TRBJ2-5, with D maybe TRBD2 (6 bases). Germline V gene lookup returns CDR1 WNHNN and CDR2 SYGVQD (reference sequence). CDR3 length: 15 amino acids. The V and J ends lost 2 bases and 3 bases respectively, with 13 bases between them. CDR3 nucleotides: TGCGCCAGCAGTGAGGCGCGGGCGGGGAAAGAGACCCAGTACTTC. Translating it yields CASSEARAGKETQYF.

The gene calls are TRBV2 and TRBJ1-4, with D hard to call. The CDR3 sequence is 15 residues long. V dropped 8 bases and J dropped 1 base, with 14 bases sitting between them. Germline V CDR1 and CDR2: SNHLY, FYNNEI. The CDR3 coding sequence is TGTGCCAGCGTGACTATTTGGGGAACTAATGAAAAACTGTTTTTT. Protein sequence: CASVTIWGTNEKLFF.